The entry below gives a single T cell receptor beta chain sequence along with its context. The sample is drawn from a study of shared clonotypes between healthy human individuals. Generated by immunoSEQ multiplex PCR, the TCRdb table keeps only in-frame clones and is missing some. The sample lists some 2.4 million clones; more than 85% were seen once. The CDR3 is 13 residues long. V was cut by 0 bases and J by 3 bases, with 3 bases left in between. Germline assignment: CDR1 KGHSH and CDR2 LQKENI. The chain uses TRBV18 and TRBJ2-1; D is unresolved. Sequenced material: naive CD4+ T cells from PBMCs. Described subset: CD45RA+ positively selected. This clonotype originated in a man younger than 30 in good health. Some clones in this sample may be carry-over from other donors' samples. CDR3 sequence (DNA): TGTGCCAGCTCACCACCAGTCTACAATGAGCAGTTCTTC. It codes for CASSPPVYNEQFF. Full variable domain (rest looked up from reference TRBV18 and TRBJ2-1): NAGVMQNPRHLVRRRGQEARLRCSPMKGHSHVYWYRQLPEEGLKFMVYLQKENIIDESGMPKERFSAEFPKEGPSILRIQQVVRGDSAAYFCASSPPVYNEQFFGPGTRLTVL.